This TCR beta chain was retrieved from a study of blood T cells in healthy people across ages. Study-wide results and caveats: Not knowing donor CMV status may have confounded expanded clonotype changes.

V shed 2 bases and J shed 2 bases, with 14 bases lying between them. This CDR3 is built from 17 residues. Germline CDR1 reads SGHKS; CDR2 reads YYEKEE (reference sequence). This clonotype was found many times. Its antigen is currently unknown. A second PCR, run for about 7 to 12 cycles, used a sample-barcoded 5' primer plus a J-beta primer mix. A template-switch adaptor that had 12 random nucleotides put a tag on each cDNA molecule. TCRdb recomputed calls from the 5' RACE reads with MiXCR, one row per CDR3 protein. Found here are about 730,000 distinct CDR3 sequences, about 40% of them singletons; the top ten hold 20% to 25%.

Source material: blood. The TCR originated in a woman aged 55-70 years in good health. The chain couples TRBV5-5 to TRBJ2-6; D may be TRBD1 or TRBD2 (5 bases each). CDR3 region: CASSLAAGLAGANVLTF. The CDR3 coding sequence is TGTGCCAGCAGCTTAGCGGCAGGGCTCGCTGGGGCCAACGTCCTGACTTTC.